This T cell receptor beta chain was profiled in a study of early T cells in non-severe SARS-CoV-2 infection. This CDR3 has 12 residues. J lost 4 bases, V lost 6 bases, and 1 base had no gene match. The germline V gene encodes CDR1 SGHTA and CDR2 FQGNSA. This clonotype was counted only a few times. TCRdb itself ran the 5' RACE reads through MiXCR, one entry per CDR3 protein. Of about 64,000 distinct CDR3 sequences in the sample, around 11% were seen once. This clonotype was obtained from an adult who was a healthcare worker with PCR-confirmed SARS-CoV-2 infection or an uninfected control (not recorded which). The chain joins TRBV7-2 to TRBJ2-3; TRBD1 matches 7 bases. The specimen was whole blood, collected at baseline. The CDR3 protein is CASSTGADTQYF. CDR3 coding DNA: TGTGCCAGCAGTACAGGGGCAGATACGCAGTATTTT.